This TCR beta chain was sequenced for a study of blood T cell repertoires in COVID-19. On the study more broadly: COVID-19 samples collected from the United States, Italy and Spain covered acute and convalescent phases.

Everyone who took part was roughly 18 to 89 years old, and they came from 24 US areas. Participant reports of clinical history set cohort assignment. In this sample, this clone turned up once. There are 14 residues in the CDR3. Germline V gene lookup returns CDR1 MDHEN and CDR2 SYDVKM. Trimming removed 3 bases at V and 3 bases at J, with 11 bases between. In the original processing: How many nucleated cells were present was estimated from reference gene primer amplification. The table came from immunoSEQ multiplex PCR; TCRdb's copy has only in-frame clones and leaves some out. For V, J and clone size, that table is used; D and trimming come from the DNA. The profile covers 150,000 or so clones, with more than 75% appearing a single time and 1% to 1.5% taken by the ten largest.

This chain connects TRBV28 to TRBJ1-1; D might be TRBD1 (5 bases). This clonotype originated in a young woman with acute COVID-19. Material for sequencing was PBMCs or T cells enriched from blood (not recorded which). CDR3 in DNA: TGTGCCAGCAGTTTCCTCGGGGGGGACACTGAAGCTTTCTTT. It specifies CASSFLGGDTEAFF.